Listed below are T cell receptor beta chains from one sample, sequenced in a study of blood T cells in healthy people across ages. TCRdb independently ran MiXCR on the 5' RACE reads; one entry per CDR3 protein. This sample yields 1.5 million to 2 million distinct CDR3 sequences, of which about 50% are seen a single time; roughly 2% belongs to the top ten. The sequencing input was blood. The receptors come from a woman aged 40 to 50 in good health. Both conserved end residues are part of each CDR3. A D gene is named only where the DNA matches it firmly. Size is omitted from some rows. Given values are once, few, many or a class for expanded clones.

j_call d_call v_call clone_size cdr3_aa cdr3_nt
TRBJ2-5 TRBD2 TRBV6-1 - CASTKDGLAGARRDEQYF TGTGCCAGCACCAAAGACGGACTAGCGGGGGCCCGACGGGATGAGCAGTACTTC
TRBJ2-3 TRBD2 TRBV18 - CASSLSTSGTTDTQYF TGTGCCAGCTCACTTTCGACTAGCGGGACCACAGATACGCAGTATTTT
TRBJ2-4 TRBD1 TRBV20-1 few CSARDPGTGQRNIQYF TGCAGTGCTAGAGATCCAGGGACAGGACAACGAAACATTCAGTACTTC
TRBJ2-3 TRBD2 TRBV10-3 - CAISESITGGATQYF TGTGCCATCAGTGAGTCGATCACGGGGGGTGCTACGCAGTATTTT
TRBJ1-1 TRBD1 TRBV12-3/TRBV12-4 - CASSQGQGITEAFF TGTGCCAGCAGCCAGGGACAGGGGATCACTGAAGCTTTCTTT
TRBJ1-2 - TRBV20-1 few CSATTGQGGYTF TGCAGTGCTACCACAGGGCAGGGTGGCTACACCTTC
TRBJ2-1 - TRBV7-2 few CASSLLQGTSYNEQFF TGTGCCAGCAGCTTACTTCAGGGGACCAGCTACAATGAGCAGTTCTTC
TRBJ2-3 - TRBV9 - CASSATPGDTDTQYF TGTGCCAGCAGCGCTACCCCGGGGGATACAGATACGCAGTATTTT
TRBJ2-7 TRBD1 TRBV20-1 - CGATTTTGVPYEQYF TGCGGTGCCACTACGACGACAGGGGTCCCCTACGAGCAGTACTTC
TRBJ1-5 - TRBV29-1 - CSVEGAGAGQPQHF TGCAGCGTTGAAGGGGCGGGGGCAGGTCAGCCCCAGCATTTT
TRBJ2-1 - TRBV9 - CASSVGTNSYNEQFF TGTGCCAGCAGCGTAGGGACCAATTCCTACAATGAGCAGTTCTTC
TRBJ2-3 TRBD2 TRBV3-1 - CASSQYPTSGGPSTDTQYF TGTGCCAGCAGCCAATACCCGACTAGCGGGGGGCCTAGCACAGATACGCAGTATTTT
TRBJ2-5 - TRBV5-1 - CASSTGPRKTQYF TGCGCCAGCAGCACGGGCCCCCGGAAGACCCAGTACTTC
TRBJ2-4 - TRBV6-1 - CASTTPKGEQYF TGTGCCAGCACCACTCCTAAGGGGGAGCAGTACTTC
TRBJ1-1 - TRBV25-1 once CASSNHPETNTEAFF TGTGCCAGCAGTAATCACCCGGAGACTAACACTGAAGCTTTCTTT
TRBJ2-4 - TRBV14 - CASSQGSPPTYKQYF TGTGCCAGCAGCCAAGGATCCCCTCCTACCTACAAGCAGTACTTC
TRBJ2-7 - TRBV6-2/TRBV6-3 - CASGGQVRAYEQYF TGTGCCAGCGGGGGACAAGTGCGTGCCTACGAGCAGTACTTC
TRBJ2-4 TRBD1 TRBV12-5 - CASGSLHESPGQGAAKNIQYF TGTGCTAGTGGTTCCCTACACGAAAGTCCGGGACAGGGGGCAGCCAAAAACATTCAGTACTTC
TRBJ2-1 - TRBV28 - CASSLEGPFNEQFF TGTGCCAGCAGCCTGGAAGGGCCTTTCAATGAGCAGTTCTTC
TRBJ1-1 - TRBV2 few CASITNTEAFF TGTGCCAGCATAACGAACACTGAAGCTTTCTTT
TRBJ2-1 - TRBV12-3/TRBV12-4 - CASSSGLGGYEQFF TGTGCCAGCAGTTCCGGGCTTGGCGGCTACGAGCAGTTCTTC
TRBJ2-5 - TRBV6-1 - CASRTESETQYF TGTGCCAGCAGGACAGAGTCGGAGACCCAGTACTTC
TRBJ2-5 TRBD2 TRBV4-2 - CASSQDIGGGTQETQYF TGTGCCAGCAGCCAAGATATCGGCGGGGGGACACAAGAGACCCAGTACTTC
TRBJ1-4 - TRBV12-3/TRBV12-4 - CASSLGGSQEKLFF TGTGCCAGCAGTTTAGGTGGCAGCCAAGAAAAACTGTTTTTT
TRBJ2-5 - TRBV20-1 few CSATQGEGETQYF TGCAGCGCCACTCAGGGAGAAGGAGAGACCCAGTACTTC
TRBJ2-3 TRBD1 TRBV14 - CTSSRPGQGTDTQYF TGTACCAGTAGCCGACCGGGACAGGGGACCGATACGCAGTATTTT
TRBJ2-5 - TRBV7-6 - CASSLGAAPRETQYF TGTGCCAGCAGCTTAGGGGCTGCACCTAGGGAGACCCAGTACTTC
TRBJ2-7 - TRBV20-1 - CSARGEQGYNEQYF TGCAGTGCTAGAGGTGAACAGGGATACAATGAGCAGTACTTC
TRBJ2-3 - TRBV3-1 once CASSQDPVADTQYF TGTGCCAGCAGCCAAGATCCCGTGGCAGATACGCAGTATTTT
TRBJ2-1 - TRBV6-2/TRBV6-3 - CASSYLSPGVLSYNEQFF TGTGCCAGCAGTTACCTATCTCCGGGGGTTCTCTCCTACAATGAGCAGTTCTTC
TRBJ2-7 - TRBV4-3 few CASSHAPGYPYEQYF TGCGCCAGCAGCCACGCGCCCGGTTATCCCTACGAGCAGTACTTC
TRBJ1-2 TRBD1 TRBV5-1 many CASSLSGGNYGYTF TGCGCCAGCAGCCTTTCAGGGGGAAACTATGGCTACACCTTC
TRBJ2-5 - TRBV5-1 few CASSLFSRYQETQYF TGCGCCAGCAGCTTGTTTTCTCGCTACCAAGAGACCCAGTACTTC
TRBJ2-7 - TRBV20-1 - CSARGGGPQYF TGCAGTGCTAGGGGTGGGGGTCCTCAGTACTTC
TRBJ2-3 - TRBV5-8 - CASSFDGRTTDTQYF TGTGCCAGCAGCTTTGACGGGAGAACCACAGATACGCAGTATTTT
TRBJ2-7 TRBD1 TRBV15 few CATSREGTGWPPEQYF TGTGCCACCAGCAGAGAGGGGACAGGGTGGCCCCCCGAGCAGTACTTC
TRBJ1-2 TRBD1 TRBV2 - CASRDGTGGYGYTF TGTGCCAGCAGGGACGGGACAGGGGGCTATGGCTACACCTTC
TRBJ2-5 TRBD1 TRBV7-2 - CASSMQGAPTQYF TGTGCCAGCAGCATGCAGGGGGCTCCGACCCAGTACTTC
TRBJ1-6 - TRBV27 - CASRGVYNSPLHF TGTGCCAGCAGAGGGGTGTATAATTCACCCCTCCACTTT
TRBJ2-5 - TRBV7-8 - CASSLALAAQYF TGTGCCAGCAGCTTAGCCCTCGCGGCCCAGTACTTC
TRBJ1-2 - TRBV6-1 few CASSEYWTAERGYTF TGTGCCAGCAGTGAATATTGGACGGCAGAGCGGGGCTACACCTTC
TRBJ2-1 - TRBV7-2 - CASSSPDLLRSYNEQFF TGTGCCAGCAGCTCCCCGGATCTCCTCCGCTCCTACAATGAGCAGTTCTTC
TRBJ2-6 TRBD1 TRBV5-1 few CASRTGRNVLTF TGCGCCAGCCGGACAGGGCGAAACGTCCTGACTTTC
TRBJ1-5 - TRBV6-2/TRBV6-3 once CASSYGSRGGRPQHF TGTGCCAGCAGTTACGGGAGCAGGGGCGGTCGGCCCCAGCATTTT
TRBJ2-7 - TRBV4-1 - CASSQDEGYNRGQYYEQYF TGCGCCAGCAGCCAAGATGAAGGATACAACCGCGGGCAATACTACGAGCAGTACTTC
TRBJ2-3 - TRBV6-1 few CASSEGDTLSTDTQYF TGTGCCAGCAGTGAAGGGGACACCCTCTCCACAGATACGCAGTATTTT
TRBJ2-3 - TRBV9 many CASSVWGADTQYF TGTGCCAGCAGCGTCTGGGGGGCAGATACGCAGTATTTT
TRBJ2-3 TRBD2 TRBV4-3 - CASSQEPGGGTDTQYF TGCGCCAGCAGCCAAGAACCGGGGGGAGGGACAGATACGCAGTATTTT
TRBJ1-5 TRBD1 TRBV7-9 - CASSSPPGQGAFSNQPQHF TGTGCCAGCAGCTCTCCCCCGGGACAGGGAGCCTTTAGCAATCAGCCCCAGCATTTT
TRBJ2-5 - TRBV9 - CASSFTSEGAQETQYF TGTGCCAGCAGCTTCACTAGCGAGGGGGCCCAAGAGACCCAGTACTTC
TRBJ2-2 - TRBV29-1 - CSVADRTAPSGELFF TGCAGCGTCGCGGACCGGACAGCACCCTCCGGGGAGCTGTTTTTT
TRBJ1-1 - TRBV5-1 - CASSPVLVGSLNTEAFF TGCGCCAGCAGCCCGGTCCTAGTCGGGTCCCTGAACACTGAAGCTTTCTTT